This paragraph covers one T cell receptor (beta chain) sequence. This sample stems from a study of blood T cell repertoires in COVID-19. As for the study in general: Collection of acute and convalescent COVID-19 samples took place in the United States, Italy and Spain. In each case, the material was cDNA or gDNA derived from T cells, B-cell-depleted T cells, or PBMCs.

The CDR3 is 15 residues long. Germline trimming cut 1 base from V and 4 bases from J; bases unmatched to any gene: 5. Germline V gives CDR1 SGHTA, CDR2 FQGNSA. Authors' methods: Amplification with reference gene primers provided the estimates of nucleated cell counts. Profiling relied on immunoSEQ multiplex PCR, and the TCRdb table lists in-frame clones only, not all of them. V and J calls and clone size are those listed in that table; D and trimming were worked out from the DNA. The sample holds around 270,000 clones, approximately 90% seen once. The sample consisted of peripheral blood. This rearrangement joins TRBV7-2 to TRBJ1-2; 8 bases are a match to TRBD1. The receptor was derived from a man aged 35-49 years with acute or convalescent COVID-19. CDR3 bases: TGTGCCAGCAGCTTAGTAGGGACAGGACCCTATGGCTACACCTTC. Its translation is CASSLVGTGPYGYTF.